Listed here are 10 T cell receptor beta chains from one sample, sequenced in a study of CD8 T cells in Susac syndrome. Random hexamers were used to reverse transcribe the RNA input (about 0.5 to 1 ug). A single record per CDR3 protein comes from TCRdb applying MiXCR to the immunoSEQ multiplex PCR reads. The data contain 330,000 or so distinct CDR3 sequences, about 88% of them seen just once; the ten biggest clones take up 0.18%. What was sequenced was CD8+ T cells from PBMCs. The receptor source for this set is a human donor with multiple sclerosis.

This sequence joins TRBV4-1 and TRBJ2-7; unclear D gene. The CDR3 contains 14 residues. The germline V gene has CDR1 MGHRA and CDR2 YSYEKL. V was clipped by 0 bases and J by 5 bases, with 11 bases between them. In nucleotides, the CDR3 is TGCGCCAGCAGCCAAGATTACGTATTGGACGAGCAGTACTTC. As protein: CASSQDYVLDEQYF.

The V and J genes are TRBV6-2 or TRBV6-3 and TRBJ2-7; 9 bases map to TRBD2. The CDR3 spans 16 residues. CDR1 is MNHEY and CDR2 is SVGEGT in the germline V gene. The trim removed 7 bases at V and 0 bases at J, leaving 10 bases unmatched. Here the CDR3 DNA reads TGTGCCAGCAAGGGGGGGCTAGCGGGACTCTCCTACGAGCAGTACTTC. Translated, it gives CASKGGLAGLSYEQYF.

The chain recombines TRBV9 with TRBJ2-3; D remains unclear. V lost 4 bases and J 7 bases, leaving 13 bases between the germline ends. The CDR3 runs to 13 residues. Germline values: CDR1 SGDLS, CDR2 YYNGEE. CDR3: CASSPPRVNTQYF. In nucleotides, the CDR3 is TGTGCCAGCAGCCCCCCCCGGGTAAATACGCAGTATTTT.

The gene calls are TRBV12-3 or TRBV12-4 and TRBJ2-5; 13 nucleotides match TRBD2. V was clipped by 1 base and J by 4 bases; unmatched bases: 6. The CDR3 totals 17 residues. The CDR3 is CASSLGTSGSGRETQYF. The CDR3 nucleotides are TGTGCCAGCAGTTTAGGGACTAGCGGGAGTGGTCGAGAGACCCAGTACTTC.

The rearrangement uses TRBV20-1 and TRBJ2-1; 10 nucleotides agree with TRBD2. Looked up from germline, CDR1 is DFQATT and CDR2 is SNEGSKA (reference sequence). This CDR3 spans 13 amino acids. The trim removed 1 base at V and 15 bases at J, leaving 9 bases unmatched. CDR3 DNA sequence: TGCAGTGCTAGAGGGGAAAGCGGGGGGGTTTGGTTCTTC. Translation: CSARGESGGVWFF.

The rearrangement joins TRBV27 to TRBJ1-5; D not resolved. This CDR3 is built from 15 residues. Per germline, CDR1 MNHEY and CDR2 SMNVEV (reference sequence). Trimming left V 1 base short and J 3 bases short, with 10 bases between. The CDR3 DNA reads TGTGCCAGCAGTTTATATGGGGTAGCCAATCAGCCCCAGCATTTT. It specifies CASSLYGVANQPQHF.

The J gene is TRBJ1-5, the V gene TRBV2; D might be TRBD1 (5 bases). Germline CDR1 SNHLY, CDR2 FYNNEI. V gave up 6 bases and J gave up 0 bases, with 18 bases separating them. This CDR3 is 17 amino acids long. This CDR3 is CASRSSRGWNSNQPQHF. DNA of the CDR3: TGTGCCAGCAGGTCGTCTCGGGGCTGGAATAGCAATCAGCCCCAGCATTTT. Filled out from reference TRBV2 and TRBJ1-5, the complete variable domain reads EPEVTQTPSHQVTQMGQEVILRCVPISNHLYFYWYRQILGQKVEFLVSFYNNEISEKSEIFDDQFSVERPDGSNFTLKIRSTKLEDSAMYFCASRSSRGWNSNQPQHFGDGTRLSIL.

The gene calls are TRBV7-9 and TRBJ2-5; D gene uncertain. The CDR3 has 15 amino acids. Per the germline V gene, CDR1 is SEHNR and CDR2 is FQNEAQ (reference sequence). Trimming cost V 2 bases and J 0 bases, with 10 bases left between them. CDR3 amino acids: CASSLTGNNQETQYF. CDR3 bases: TGTGCCAGCAGCTTAACTGGCAATAACCAAGAGACCCAGTACTTC.

This CDR3 is CASRRTSSYNEQFF. As DNA, the CDR3 is TGTGCCAGCCGTAGGACTTCGTCCTACAATGAGCAGTTCTTC. J is TRBJ2-1 and V is TRBV5-6; possibly TRBD2 for D (5 bases). Trimming stripped 7 bases from V and 1 base from J, with 12 bases between. The CDR3 spans 14 residues. CDR1 and CDR2 (germline): SGHDT, YYEEEE.

The chain employs TRBV2 and TRBJ2-1, with D possibly called TRBD1 or TRBD2 (6 bases each). V dropped 6 bases and J dropped 5 bases, with 14 bases sitting between them. Germline V CDR1 and CDR2: SNHLY, FYNNEI. CDR3 size: 14 residues. CDR3 sequence reads: CASREQGGDNEQFF. Here the CDR3 DNA reads TGTGCCAGCAGGGAACAGGGAGGCGACAATGAGCAGTTCTTC. Full variable domain (outside the CDR3, taken from reference TRBV2 and TRBJ2-1): EPEVTQTPSHQVTQMGQEVILRCVPISNHLYFYWYRQILGQKVEFLVSFYNNEISEKSEIFDDQFSVERPDGSNFTLKIRSTKLEDSAMYFCASREQGGDNEQFFGPGTRLTVL.